This T cell receptor (beta chain) was retrieved from a study of T-cell reconstitution after alpha-beta-depleted transplantation in children (dated by TCRdb to about 2016). For context, the study as a whole: Using TCR repertoire profiling, the study quantitatively followed how T-cell immune reconstitution unfolded in children after TCRalphabeta/CD19-depleted allogeneic hematopoietic cell transplantation.

In the paper's terms, the treatment or condition label means: allogeneic hematopoietic cell transplantation with graft depleted of TCRalphabeta T cells and CD19 B cells. Transplant recipients were children who received TCRalphabeta/CD19-depleted allogeneic hematopoietic cell grafts. This clonotype turned up a few times. No antigen is known for it. No base qualities exist here, and no much larger clone lies one base off it. The method was PCR. Sequencing relied on an Illumina HiSeq 2500. Molecular barcoding was employed in the preparation of TCR libraries, with unique molecular identifiers being used to normalize TCRbeta repertoire quantification. TCRdb handled the public reads itself, with Q25 trimming in fastp and clone calling in MiXCR, and kept productive beta chains. All rows with the same CDR3 protein become a single entry with the most common DNA and genes. Present in this sample are roughly 490,000 distinct CDR3 sequences, roughly an eighth of which were seen just once. The ten biggest clones cover 11% to 15% of the sample.

Its CDR3 holds 15 amino acids, cysteine through phenylalanine. Only CDR3 DNA is held: 45 bases, read in frame from base 1. The germline V gene (reference sequence) specifies DFQATT as CDR1 and SNEGSKA as CDR2. V is pruned by 1 base and J by 5 bases, leaving 5 bases of the junction without a gene match. Results and caveats for the whole study, not just this receptor: Hyperexpanded clone frequencies declined over subsequent months; after one year, T-cell counts and TCRbeta diversity were mostly attributed to newly produced T cells. The apparently early recovery of alphabetaT-cell counts about two months after transplant reportedly depended on only several hundred rapidly expanded clones that came from non-depleted graft cells. In some patients, the high TCRbeta diversity seen at day 60 was put down to recipient T cells and intrathymic progenitors that had survived conditioning.

Sample: PBMCs, mostly from graft donor cells, taken 180 days after TCRalphabeta/CD19-depleted stem cell transplant. The chain is made from TRBV20-1 and TRBJ2-2; the central 9 bases match TRBD2. The receptor was derived from a female patient aged 2-15 years who had a stem cell transplant for aplastic anemia, so the T cells may come from the graft donor. The DNA is TGCAGTGCTAGAGTAGCGGGAGTCGGTACCGGGGAGCTGTTTTTT. Translated, this gives CSARVAGVGTGELFF.